Each of the 19 T cell receptor beta chains below was sequenced from the same sample in a study of cytomegalovirus exposure and HLA in healthy donors. PCR amplification relied on 60 Vbeta primers (plus 13 Jbeta primers). Libraries were prepared by immunoSEQ multiplex PCR; TCRdb keeps only in-frame clonotypes and omits some of them. The sample has about 130,000 clones, roughly 70% seen once. Material for sequencing was PBMCs. The source is a man aged 35-49 years in good health and CMV-seropositive.

This clone has a handful of counts. This chain joins TRBV11-2 and TRBJ1-1; no firm D call. The CDR3 length is 14 residues. The V gene lost 1 base and the J gene lost 7 bases, with 13 bases spanning the gap. Looked up from germline, CDR1 is SGHAT and CDR2 is FQNNGV. The CDR3 here is CASSLVPDWSEAFF. The DNA of the CDR3 is TGTGCCAGCAGCTTAGTCCCCGACTGGAGTGAAGCTTTCTTT.

The rearrangement joins TRBV7-2 to TRBJ1-2; 9 bases map to TRBD1. CDR3 length equals 14 residues. V shed 3 bases, J shed 8 bases, and the junction held 7 bases outside the gene matches. Germline assignment: CDR1 SGHTA and CDR2 FQGNSA. The CDR3 nucleotides are TGTGCCAGCAGCTTCGGGACAGGGTCTGACGGCTACACCTTC. This sequence encodes CASSFGTGSDGYTF.

The chain couples TRBV11-2 to TRBJ1-5; tentative D call: TRBD1 (5 bases). The V gene's germline CDR1 is SGHAT and CDR2 FQNNGV. This CDR3 is built from 15 residues. The V and J ends lost 3 bases and 6 bases respectively, with 15 bases between them. CDR3 sequence: CASSLSGGFGQPQHF. CDR3 DNA sequence: TGTGCCAGCAGCTTGTCTGGGGGGTTCGGTCAGCCCCAGCATTTT.

V is TRBV7-7 and J is TRBJ2-5, with 10 bases fitting TRBD1. The CDR3 consists of 18 residues. The germline CDR1 and CDR2 sequences are SSHAT and FNYEAQ (reference sequence). With 5 bases clipped from V and 5 bases from J, the junction kept 17 bases outside the gene matches. The CDR3 region has the DNA TGTGCCAGCAGCCACTTACCTCTCGGGGACAGGGGACGGGAGACCCAGTACTTC. Protein sequence: CASSHLPLGDRGRETQYF.

The chain has TRBV6-5 and TRBJ2-5; D gene unclear. CDR1 and CDR2 (germline): MNHEY, SVGAGI. The CDR3 is 14 amino acids. V was cut by 0 bases and J by 9 bases, with 14 bases left in between. CDR3: CASSYSGHTMAQYF. The CDR3 region has the DNA TGTGCCAGCAGTTACTCTGGCCACACCATGGCCCAGTACTTC.

This chain joins TRBV5-8 and TRBJ1-1, with 7 bases matching TRBD1. The CDR3 covers 15 residues. The ends lost 4 bases at V and 4 bases at J; junction bases unmatched: 10. The V gene's germline CDR1 is SGHTS and CDR2 YDEGEE. Here the CDR3 DNA reads TGTGCCAGCAGCCGCGGTGCAGGGGGAGGCACTGAAGCTTTCTTT. Protein product: CASSRGAGGGTEAFF.

In its sample, this clone was seen a few times. The chain joins TRBV19 to TRBJ2-3; D is undetermined. Germline loops: CDR1 LNHDA, CDR2 SQIVND (reference sequence). The ends were cut back, 5 bases at V and 0 bases at J, with 9 bases in the middle. The CDR3 contains 14 residues. CDR3 amino acids: CASSLRVSTDTQYF. The DNA of the CDR3 is TGTGCCAGTAGTCTTCGGGTAAGCACAGATACGCAGTATTTT.

This sequence joins TRBV10-3 and TRBJ1-4; TRBD1 aligns across 8 bases. This CDR3 is 13 amino acids long. The germline CDR1 and CDR2 sequences are ENHRY and SYGVKD. The V segment lost 10 bases and the J segment 4 bases; nucleotides outside the gene matches: 5. The CDR3 is CATRQGINEKLFF. The DNA of the CDR3 is TGTGCCACAAGACAGGGGATTAATGAAAAACTGTTTTTT.

The chain employs TRBV7-2 and TRBJ2-5; TRBD1 aligns across 7 bases. Germline values: CDR1 SGHTA, CDR2 FQGNSA. The CDR3 is 15 amino acids. V shed 5 bases and J 1 base; nucleotides not matched to a gene: 7. CDR3 in amino acids: CASSNGTVAQETQYF. Here the CDR3 DNA reads TGTGCCAGCAGCAACGGGACAGTGGCCCAAGAGACCCAGTACTTC. Based on the CDR3 plus reference TRBV7-2 and TRBJ2-5, the full variable domain is GAGVSQSPSNKVTEKGKDVELRCDPISGHTALYWYRQSLGQGLEFLIYFQGNSAPDKSGLPSDRFSAERTGGSVSTLTIQRTQQEDSAVYLCASSNGTVAQETQYFGPGTRLLVL.

V and J are TRBV11-2 and TRBJ1-1; D is undetermined. V gave up 5 bases and J gave up 1 base, with 8 bases separating them. Looked up from germline, CDR1 is SGHAT and CDR2 is FQNNGV. This CDR3 has 13 residues. The CDR3: CASSRTQNTEAFF. The CDR3 DNA reads TGTGCCAGCAGCCGTACTCAGAACACTGAAGCTTTCTTT. The full variable domain, with the rest looked up from reference TRBV11-2 and TRBJ1-1, is EAGVAQSPRYKIIEKRQSVAFWCNPISGHATLYWYQQILGQGPKLLIQFQNNGVVDDSQLPKDRFSAERLKGVDSTLKIQPAKLEDSAVYLCASSRTQNTEAFFGQGTRLTVV.

The chain carries TRBV5-1 and TRBJ1-3; 10 nucleotides agree with TRBD1. J lost 0 bases, V lost 3 bases, and 3 bases had no gene match. This CDR3 has 16 residues. Germline V lookup: CDR1 SGHRS, CDR2 YFSETQ. The CDR3 here is CASSSTGGNSGNTIYF. CDR3 in DNA: TGCGCCAGCAGCTCGACAGGGGGCAACTCTGGAAACACCATATATTTT.

The V and J genes are TRBV28 and TRBJ1-5; D gene unclear. Germline CDR1 and CDR2: MDHEN and SYDVKM. Deletions cut 5 bases from V and 10 bases from J, with 12 bases between. This CDR3 region has 12 residues. Here the CDR3 DNA reads TGTGCCAGCAGTCAGTTCGGGTATCCCCAGCATTTT. Translating gives CASSQFGYPQHF.

The chain employs TRBV10-1 and TRBJ1-1; D possibly corresponds to TRBD1 (6 bases). The V end was cut by 3 bases, the J end by 2 bases, with 16 bases between. The CDR3 sequence is 16 residues long. Germline assignment: CDR1 WNHNN and CDR2 SYGVQD (reference sequence). The CDR3 sequence: CASSDHRVGVNTEAFF. The CDR3 nucleotides read TGCGCCAGCAGTGACCACAGGGTCGGGGTTAACACTGAAGCTTTCTTT.

In regard to this clone: The sample holds other DNA sequences that translate to the same CDR3. This CDR3 is CASSPLTGGGYTF. In nucleotides, the CDR3 is TGTGCCAGCAGCCCCCTGACAGGCGGTGGCTACACCTTC. This chain uses TRBV28 with TRBJ1-2; the D gene is possibly TRBD1 (6 bases). The ends were cut back, 6 bases at V and 7 bases at J, with 15 bases in the middle. CDR1 and CDR2 (germline): MDHEN, SYDVKM. The CDR3 extends over 13 amino acids.

The V call is TRBV19, the J call TRBJ2-1; 8 positions match TRBD1. The CDR3 extends over 15 amino acids. V shed 4 bases and J 0 bases; nucleotides not matched to a gene: 2. The germline V gene has CDR1 LNHDA and CDR2 SQIVND (reference sequence). CDR3 protein: CASSKDRDSYNEQFF. The CDR3 coding sequence is TGTGCCAGTAGTAAGGACAGGGACTCCTACAATGAGCAGTTCTTC.

The V call is TRBV28, the J call TRBJ2-7; maybe TRBD1 (5 bases). Germline lookup yields CDR1 MDHEN and CDR2 SYDVKM. Between the trimmed V and J ends, which lost 3 bases and 5 bases, there was a span of 11 bases. The CDR3 runs to 13 residues. CDR3 protein: CASSFRTTDEQYF. The CDR3 nucleotides read TGTGCCAGCAGTTTTCGGACAACAGACGAGCAGTACTTC. Based on the CDR3 plus reference TRBV28 and TRBJ2-7, the full variable domain is DVKVTQSSRYLVKRTGEKVFLECVQDMDHENMFWYRQDPGLGLRLIYFSYDVKMKEKGDIPEGYSVSREKKERFSLILESASTNQTSMYLCASSFRTTDEQYFGPGTRLTVT.

The sample holds many counts of this clone. This sequence joins TRBV5-1 and TRBJ1-1; 7 bases agree with TRBD1. This CDR3 has 14 amino acids. The trim removed 0 bases at V and 10 bases at J, leaving 9 bases unmatched. Germline V lookup: CDR1 SGHRS, CDR2 YFSETQ. The DNA of the CDR3 is TGCGCCAGCAGCTTGGCAGATGACAGGGTGGGAGCTTTCTTT. Amino acid sequence: CASSLADDRVGAFF.

The V and J genes are TRBV7-9 and TRBJ1-2; 7 bases line up with TRBD1. V gave up 5 bases and J gave up 8 bases; unmatched junction bases: 14. Germline CDR1 is SEHNR and CDR2 is FQNEAQ (reference sequence). There are 15 residues in the CDR3. CDR3: CASSGQVERALGYTF. The CDR3 DNA reads TGTGCCAGCAGCGGACAGGTGGAAAGGGCGCTCGGCTACACCTTC.

The chain has TRBV9 and TRBJ2-1; TRBD2 is a possible D gene (5 bases). The CDR3 consists of 15 residues. The V and J ends lost 0 bases and 8 bases respectively, with 15 bases between them. Looked up from germline, CDR1 is SGDLS and CDR2 is YYNGEE. The CDR3 bases are TGTGCCAGCAGCGTAGCAGATTGGGGAGACGATGAGCAGTTCTTC. Encoded protein: CASSVADWGDDEQFF.